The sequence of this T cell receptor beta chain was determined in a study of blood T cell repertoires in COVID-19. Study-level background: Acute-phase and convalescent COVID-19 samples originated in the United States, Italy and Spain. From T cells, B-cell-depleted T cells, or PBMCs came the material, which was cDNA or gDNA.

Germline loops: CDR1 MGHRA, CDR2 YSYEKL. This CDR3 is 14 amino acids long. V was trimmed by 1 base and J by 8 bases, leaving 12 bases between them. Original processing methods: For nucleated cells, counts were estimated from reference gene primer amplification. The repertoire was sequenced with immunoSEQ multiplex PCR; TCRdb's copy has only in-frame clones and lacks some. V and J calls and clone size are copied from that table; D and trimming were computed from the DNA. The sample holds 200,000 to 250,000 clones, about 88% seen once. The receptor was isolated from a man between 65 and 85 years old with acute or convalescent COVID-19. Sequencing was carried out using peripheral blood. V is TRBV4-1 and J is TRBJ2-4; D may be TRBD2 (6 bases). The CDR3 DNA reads TGCGCCAGCAGCCAAGCGGAGGGAGTGGACATTCAGTACTTC. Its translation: CASSQAEGVDIQYF.